The rows below give T cell receptor beta chains drawn from one sample of a study of T-cell reconstitution after alpha-beta-depleted transplantation in children. MiXCR, run by TCRdb on the PCR reads, gives a single entry per CDR3 protein. The sample shows approximately 590,000 distinct CDR3 sequences, about 10% of them seen only once. Sequencing used PBMCs from the stem cell graft donor, obtained from the stem cell graft. These receptors were collected from a human donor who donated a stem cell graft to a child with acute myeloid leukemia. CDR3s include the opening cysteine and the closing phenylalanine or tryptophan. Fields, in order: CDR3 DNA, CDR3 protein, V gene, clone size, D gene, J gene. D genes are given only for firm matches. Not all rows give a size; the values are once, few, many and, for expanded clones, a class.

CDR3nt: TGCAGTGCCAGACCCCCCCGGGACAGGGTTAATCAGCCCCAGCATTTT
CDR3aa: CSARPPRDRVNQPQHF
v_gene: TRBV20-1
abundance: NA
d_gene: TRBD1
j_gene: TRBJ1-5

CDR3nt: TGCAGTGCCCCGTTTGTGAAGGGCGCATCACCCCTCCACTTT
CDR3aa: CSAPFVKGASPLHF
v_gene: TRBV20-1
abundance: few
d_gene: NA
j_gene: TRBJ1-6

CDR3nt: TGTGCCAGCAGCCAAGACTATTACACCGGGGAGCTGTTTTTT
CDR3aa: CASSQDYYTGELFF
v_gene: TRBV4-2
abundance: many
d_gene: NA
j_gene: TRBJ2-2

CDR3nt: TGCGCCAGCAGCGCGCCGGGACAGGGGGCCGAGACCCAGTACTTC
CDR3aa: CASSAPGQGAETQYF
v_gene: TRBV5-1
abundance: few
d_gene: TRBD1
j_gene: TRBJ2-5

CDR3nt: TGTGCCAGCAGCTCCTCCGTACAAGAGACCCAGTACTTC
CDR3aa: CASSSSVQETQYF
v_gene: TRBV7-8
abundance: many
d_gene: NA
j_gene: TRBJ2-5

CDR3nt: TGCGCCAGCAGCTTGGCCGCGGAAAGCACAGATACGCAGTATTTT
CDR3aa: CASSLAAESTDTQYF
v_gene: TRBV5-1
abundance: many
d_gene: NA
j_gene: TRBJ2-3

CDR3nt: TGCAGCGCCTGGACTGGGGGGATGCAAGAGACCCAGTACTTC
CDR3aa: CSAWTGGMQETQYF
v_gene: TRBV29-1
abundance: NA
d_gene: NA
j_gene: TRBJ2-5

CDR3nt: TGTGCCAGCAGTGAGTGGGTCTATGGCTACACCTTC
CDR3aa: CASSEWVYGYTF
v_gene: TRBV25-1
abundance: few
d_gene: NA
j_gene: TRBJ1-2

CDR3nt: TGTGCCAGCAGCTTAGGTTCACAGCTTCCTCAGCCCCAGCATTTT
CDR3aa: CASSLGSQLPQPQHF
v_gene: TRBV7-2
abundance: NA
d_gene: NA
j_gene: TRBJ1-5

CDR3nt: TGCAGTGCAAGGTCGGACAGCAACTACGAGCAGTACTTC
CDR3aa: CSARSDSNYEQYF
v_gene: TRBV20-1
abundance: many
d_gene: NA
j_gene: TRBJ2-7

CDR3nt: TGTGCCAGCAGCTTTCAGCCGAGGGCTATGGGACAGAATGAGCAGTTCTTC
CDR3aa: CASSFQPRAMGQNEQFF
v_gene: TRBV7-2
abundance: many
d_gene: TRBD1
j_gene: TRBJ2-1

CDR3nt: TGTGCCATCAGCGTTAGGACTAGCGGATACAATGAGCAGTTCTTC
CDR3aa: CAISVRTSGYNEQFF
v_gene: TRBV10-3
abundance: NA
d_gene: TRBD2
j_gene: TRBJ2-1

CDR3nt: TGTGCCTGGAGTGTAAGTACTGAAGCTTTCTTT
CDR3aa: CAWSVSTEAFF
v_gene: TRBV30
abundance: NA
d_gene: NA
j_gene: TRBJ1-1

CDR3nt: TGTGCCAGCAGCGTTGCCGGACTAGGTAGCACAGATACGCAGTATTTT
CDR3aa: CASSVAGLGSTDTQYF
v_gene: TRBV9
abundance: NA
d_gene: TRBD2
j_gene: TRBJ2-3

CDR3nt: TGTGCCAGCAGCTTAGGGCCGGGACAGGGGTCTCGGTATGGCTACACCTTC
CDR3aa: CASSLGPGQGSRYGYTF
v_gene: TRBV7-9
abundance: NA
d_gene: TRBD1
j_gene: TRBJ1-2

CDR3nt: TGTGCCAGCAGCCATGTTCAGGGGGCTGGCGGGGAGCTGTTTTTT
CDR3aa: CASSHVQGAGGELFF
v_gene: TRBV3-1
abundance: NA
d_gene: TRBD1
j_gene: TRBJ2-2

CDR3nt: TGTGCCACCAGCAGAGATATTGCAGGGGGAGGCGAGCAGTACTTC
CDR3aa: CATSRDIAGGGEQYF
v_gene: TRBV15
abundance: few
d_gene: NA
j_gene: TRBJ2-7

CDR3nt: TGTGCCAGCACCAGACTAGCGGGAGGCCCCAATGAGCAGTTCTTC
CDR3aa: CASTRLAGGPNEQFF
v_gene: TRBV3-1
abundance: NA
d_gene: TRBD2
j_gene: TRBJ2-1

CDR3nt: TGCGCCAGCAGCTTGGATGCGGGAATAGATACGCAGTATTTT
CDR3aa: CASSLDAGIDTQYF
v_gene: TRBV5-1
abundance: NA
d_gene: NA
j_gene: TRBJ2-3

CDR3nt: TGCAGTGCAGACCTGGGCGGGAGGGGAGAGACCCAGTACTTC
CDR3aa: CSADLGGRGETQYF
v_gene: TRBV20-1
abundance: many
d_gene: TRBD2
j_gene: TRBJ2-5

CDR3nt: TGTGCCAGCAGCTCTGAGTTTCTTTTAGGACTCACAACCCACGGGGGGGACAATGAGCAGTTCTTC
CDR3aa: CASSSEFLLGLTTHGGDNEQFF
v_gene: TRBV7-8
abundance: NA
d_gene: TRBD2
j_gene: TRBJ2-1

CDR3nt: TGCAGTGCTAGAGAGGGATTCAATGAGCAGTTCTTC
CDR3aa: CSAREGFNEQFF
v_gene: TRBV20-1
abundance: many
d_gene: NA
j_gene: TRBJ2-1

CDR3nt: TGTGCCAGCAGCCCCCTACTTAACTCGGGGGAGCAGTACTTC
CDR3aa: CASSPLLNSGEQYF
v_gene: TRBV7-2
abundance: many
d_gene: NA
j_gene: TRBJ2-7

CDR3nt: TGTGCCAGCAGCCCCAGCGGGAGGCAAACCGGGGAGCTGTTTTTT
CDR3aa: CASSPSGRQTGELFF
v_gene: TRBV7-2
abundance: few
d_gene: TRBD2
j_gene: TRBJ2-2

CDR3nt: TGCGCCAGCAGCTCCCCTCCCGGGCTAGCGGGATGGGGGCATTCCAATGAGCAGTTCTTC
CDR3aa: CASSSPPGLAGWGHSNEQFF
v_gene: TRBV5-1
abundance: NA
d_gene: TRBD2
j_gene: TRBJ2-1

CDR3nt: TGCAGCGTCGGAATCCGGGCTGACTATGGCTACACCTTC
CDR3aa: CSVGIRADYGYTF
v_gene: TRBV29-1
abundance: NA
d_gene: NA
j_gene: TRBJ1-2

CDR3nt: TGCAGCGTTGTCGGGACAGGGACTAATCAGCCCCAGCATTTT
CDR3aa: CSVVGTGTNQPQHF
v_gene: TRBV29-1
abundance: NA
d_gene: TRBD1
j_gene: TRBJ1-5

CDR3nt: TGCAGTGCCCACCCCGGGGTAGCGGGAGTCGAGACCCAGTACTTC
CDR3aa: CSAHPGVAGVETQYF
v_gene: TRBV20-1
abundance: few
d_gene: TRBD2
j_gene: TRBJ2-5

CDR3nt: TGTGCCAGCAGTTTAGTAGTAGAGGCCGGGGAGCTGTTTTTT
CDR3aa: CASSLVVEAGELFF
v_gene: TRBV12-3/TRBV12-4
abundance: NA
d_gene: NA
j_gene: TRBJ2-2

CDR3nt: TGTGCCAGCAGTGTCTCGGACAGGGGGCGCGGTGGCTACACCTTC
CDR3aa: CASSVSDRGRGGYTF
v_gene: TRBV28
abundance: many
d_gene: TRBD1
j_gene: TRBJ1-2

CDR3nt: TGCGCCAGCAGCCTGAACGGACGGCCTGGGGACGAGCAGTACTTC
CDR3aa: CASSLNGRPGDEQYF
v_gene: TRBV5-1
abundance: NA
d_gene: NA
j_gene: TRBJ2-7

CDR3nt: TGTGCCAGCAGACAGGGACTAGTCGACAATGAGCAGTTCTTC
CDR3aa: CASRQGLVDNEQFF
v_gene: TRBV4-2
abundance: NA
d_gene: TRBD2
j_gene: TRBJ2-1

CDR3nt: TGCAGTGTCGGAAGGTGGGGGTCCACAGATACGCAGTATTTT
CDR3aa: CSVGRWGSTDTQYF
v_gene: TRBV20-1
abundance: NA
d_gene: NA
j_gene: TRBJ2-3

CDR3nt: TGTGCCAGCAGTTACACGGTGGGACAGGGCGTAAATCAGCCCCAGCATTTT
CDR3aa: CASSYTVGQGVNQPQHF
v_gene: TRBV6-2/TRBV6-3
abundance: NA
d_gene: TRBD1
j_gene: TRBJ1-5

CDR3nt: TGTGCCAGCAGCCCCTCAGCGCGGATTCCCTACGAGCAGTACTTC
CDR3aa: CASSPSARIPYEQYF
v_gene: TRBV7-3
abundance: NA
d_gene: NA
j_gene: TRBJ2-7

CDR3nt: TGTGCCAGCACTGTCCCCCTCGGAGCTTTCTTT
CDR3aa: CASTVPLGAFF
v_gene: TRBV6-1
abundance: few
d_gene: NA
j_gene: TRBJ1-1

CDR3nt: TGTGCCAGCAGCTTTACCCCACAGCGAAACACTGAAGCTTTCTTT
CDR3aa: CASSFTPQRNTEAFF
v_gene: TRBV7-2
abundance: NA
d_gene: NA
j_gene: TRBJ1-1

CDR3nt: TGTGCCAGCAGTTACTTAGCGGGAGGGAGGAGCCATACGCAGTATTTT
CDR3aa: CASSYLAGGRSHTQYF
v_gene: TRBV6-2/TRBV6-3
abundance: few
d_gene: TRBD2
j_gene: TRBJ2-3

CDR3nt: TGTGCCAGCACCTCGGGACTAGCGGGAGCGGGCGGAAATGAGCAGTTCTTC
CDR3aa: CASTSGLAGAGGNEQFF
v_gene: TRBV7-2
abundance: few
d_gene: TRBD2
j_gene: TRBJ2-1

CDR3nt: TGCAGCGGGGACAGGCCGAACACTGAAGCTTTCTTT
CDR3aa: CSGDRPNTEAFF
v_gene: TRBV29-1
abundance: NA
d_gene: TRBD1
j_gene: TRBJ1-1